Below, one TCR beta chain is given with its context. This sample was taken from a study of T cell repertoires in cytomegalovirus infection. Study details: Indicated by public TCR beta signatures were CMV infection and matching HLA type.

TCRdb passed the reads through MiXCR, listing each CDR3 protein once. The sample yields roughly 630,000 distinct CDR3 sequences, 20% to 25% seen once. This CDR3 comprises 15 residues. The V end lost 0 bases, the J end lost 6 bases, and 14 bases lay between the germline ends. The rearrangement links TRBV23-1 to TRBJ1-1; no clear D gene. TRBV23-1 is reported as an ORF; its role is uncertain. This receptor was taken from a human donor in good health (CMV status not recorded). Some clones in this sample may be carry-over from other donors' samples. The sample taken for sequencing was CD8+ T cells from PBMCs. The CDR3 is CASSQSSDLEPEAFF. The DNA for the CDR3 is TGCGCCAGCAGTCAATCGTCCGATCTCGAGCCTGAAGCTTTCTTT.